This is a list of T cell receptor beta chains from one sample in a study of Graves' ophthalmopathy and Graves' hyperthyroidism. TCRdb itself ran the multiplex PCR reads through MiXCR, one entry per CDR3 protein. Of around 26,000 distinct CDR3 sequences detected, around 50% appear once; the ten largest clones hold 6% to 8%. Sequencing was done on a sample of peripheral blood. All receptors derive from an adult woman with stable Graves' hyperthyroidism. Each CDR3 is given without its conserved first and last residue.

v_gene	j_gene	CDR3aa
TRBV20-1	TRBJ1-2	SARDPDRGGYT
TRBV10-1	TRBJ2-1	ASSERTGAPYNEQF
TRBV12-3/TRBV12-4	TRBJ2-1	VSSFLDEQL
TRBV27	TRBJ2-5	ASSGRGLYQETQY
TRBV11-2	TRBJ2-7	ASSFGGQGDEQY
TRBV6-5	TRBJ2-2	ASSPGLALNSGELF
TRBV9	TRBJ2-7	ASSLYICSARVRGHEQY
TRBV28	TRBJ2-2	ASSYPIGQGARGGELF
TRBV2	TRBJ2-1	ASSPGQDPLNEQL
TRBV9	TRBJ2-1	ASSAIIASYNEQF
TRBV20-1	TRBJ1-5	SAPEQVNQPQH
TRBV5-1	TRBJ2-5	ASSSGQLQETQY
TRBV5-8	TRBJ2-3	ASSPTGGTDTQY
TRBV24-1	TRBJ2-2	ANTGELF
TRBV7-9	TRBJ1-3	ASSPGTASFISGNTIY
TRBV5-8	TRBJ2-5	ASSLGDRVQETQY
TRBV2	TRBJ1-4	ARSWDQNRGLHEKLF
TRBV29-1	TRBJ2-1	SALGLAGGPDEQF
TRBV19	TRBJ2-2	ASSISWGAPGELF
TRBV20-1	TRBJ2-1	SAPGGGRAREQF
TRBV19	TRBJ2-1	ASTRTGGLPYNEQF
TRBV19	TRBJ1-1	ASSTISGTEAF